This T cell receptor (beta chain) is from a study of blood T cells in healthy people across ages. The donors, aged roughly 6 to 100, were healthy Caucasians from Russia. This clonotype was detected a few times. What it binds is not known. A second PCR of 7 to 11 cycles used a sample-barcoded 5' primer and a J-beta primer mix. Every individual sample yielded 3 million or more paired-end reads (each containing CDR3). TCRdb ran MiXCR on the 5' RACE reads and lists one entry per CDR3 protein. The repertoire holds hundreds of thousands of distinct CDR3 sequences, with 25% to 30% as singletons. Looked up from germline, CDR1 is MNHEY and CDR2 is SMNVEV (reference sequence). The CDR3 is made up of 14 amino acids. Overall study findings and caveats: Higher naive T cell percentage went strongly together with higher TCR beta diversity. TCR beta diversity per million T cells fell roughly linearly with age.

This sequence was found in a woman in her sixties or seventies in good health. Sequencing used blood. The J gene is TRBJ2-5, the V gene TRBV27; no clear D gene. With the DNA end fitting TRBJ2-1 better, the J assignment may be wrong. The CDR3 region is CASSLDTVRNEQFF. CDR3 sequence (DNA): TGTGCCAGCAGTTTGGATACAGTTCGGAATGAGCAGTTCTTC.